The rows below give T cell receptor beta chains drawn from one sample of a study of blood T cell repertoires in COVID-19. This table comes from immunoSEQ multiplex PCR, and its TCRdb copy is limited to in-frame clones, with some not included. The sample holds 450,000 to 500,000 clones, 70% to 90% seen once. Specimen: peripheral blood. All receptors derive from a human donor in a cohort sampled during active COVID-19. Each CDR3 is given with its conserved first and last residue. A D gene is named only where the DNA matches it firmly. The size entry is marked missing in some rows and otherwise reads once, few, many or a size class.

D: TRBD1
length: 16
size: NA
J: TRBJ1-5
V: TRBV15
CDR3: CATSRDRDSFNQPQHF
DNA: TGTGCCACCAGCAGAGATCGGGACAGCTTCAATCAGCCCCAGCATTTT

D: NA
length: 17
size: NA
J: TRBJ2-3
V: TRBV4-3
CDR3: CASSQDSSAGRTDTQYF
DNA: TGCGCCAGCAGCCAAGATAGTTCAGCAGGTCGCACAGATACGCAGTATTTT

D: TRBD2
length: 17
size: NA
J: TRBJ2-2
V: TRBV18
CDR3: CASSPRLAGSNTGELFF
DNA: TGTGCCAGCTCACCAAGACTAGCGGGCTCGAACACCGGGGAGCTGTTTTTT

D: NA
length: 13
size: once
J: TRBJ1-5
V: TRBV30
CDR3: CAWSAGDQQPQHF
DNA: TGTGCCTGGAGTGCAGGGGACCAACAGCCCCAGCATTTT

D: TRBD1
length: 14
size: NA
J: TRBJ1-1
V: TRBV18
CDR3: CASSQDRLNTEAFF
DNA: TGTGCCAGCTCCCAGGACAGGTTGAACACTGAAGCTTTCTTT

D: TRBD1
length: 17
size: once
J: TRBJ1-1
V: TRBV30
CDR3: CAWSFRDRDNMNTEAFF
DNA: TGTGCCTGGAGTTTCCGGGACAGGGATAACATGAACACTGAAGCTTTCTTT

D: TRBD1
length: 17
size: NA
J: TRBJ1-1
V: TRBV2
CDR3: CASSSGQLITPNTEAFF
DNA: TGTGCCAGCAGTTCGGGACAGCTAATAACTCCCAACACTGAAGCTTTCTTT

D: TRBD1
length: 14
size: few
J: TRBJ2-7
V: TRBV7-9
CDR3: CASSLSGQYYEQYF
DNA: TGTGCCAGCAGCTTATCGGGACAGTACTACGAGCAGTACTTC

D: TRBD1
length: 16
size: once
J: TRBJ1-5
V: TRBV6-6
CDR3: CASSYSTGFSNQPQHF
DNA: TGTGCCAGCAGTTACTCGACAGGGTTTAGCAATCAGCCCCAGCATTTT

D: NA
length: 13
size: NA
J: TRBJ1-5
V: TRBV5-1
CDR3: CASSLGGYQPQHF
DNA: TGCGCCAGCAGCTTGGGGGGCTATCAGCCCCAGCATTTT

D: TRBD1
length: 13
size: NA
J: TRBJ2-5
V: TRBV29-1
CDR3: CSVGQGRGETQYF
DNA: TGCAGCGTCGGACAGGGGCGAGGGGAGACCCAGTACTTC

D: TRBD1
length: 13
size: once
J: TRBJ1-2
V: TRBV29-1
CDR3: CSVDLTGGRGYTF
DNA: TGCAGCGTTGACCTTACAGGGGGGCGCGGCTACACCTTC

D: TRBD1
length: 13
size: few
J: TRBJ1-2
V: TRBV6-5
CDR3: CASSFAGQEGYTF
DNA: TGTGCCAGCAGTTTCGCTGGACAGGAGGGCTACACCTTC

D: TRBD1
length: 16
size: NA
J: TRBJ2-3
V: TRBV7-6
CDR3: CASSLSGQAPSDTQYF
DNA: TGTGCCAGCAGCTTGTCCGGACAGGCCCCGTCAGATACGCAGTATTTT

D: TRBD1
length: 15
size: NA
J: TRBJ2-7
V: TRBV27
CDR3: CASSLSRTGGAEQYF
DNA: TGTGCCAGCAGTTTATCGAGGACAGGGGGAGCCGAGCAGTACTTC

D: TRBD1
length: 14
size: NA
J: TRBJ2-7
V: TRBV28
CDR3: CASSSGTGGYEQYF
DNA: TGTGCCAGCAGTTCTGGGACAGGGGGATACGAGCAGTACTTC

D: TRBD2
length: 15
size: NA
J: TRBJ2-3
V: TRBV10-1
CDR3: CASSDTSGSPDTQYF
DNA: TGCGCCAGCAGTGACACTAGCGGGAGTCCAGATACGCAGTATTTT

D: NA
length: 16
size: NA
J: TRBJ2-5
V: TRBV24-1
CDR3: CATSDPLGQGGETQYF
DNA: TGTGCCACCAGTGATCCGTTAGGACAGGGAGGGGAGACCCAGTACTTC

D: TRBD1
length: 15
size: NA
J: TRBJ2-5
V: TRBV5-4
CDR3: CASSSGTGRQETQYF
DNA: TGTGCCAGCAGTTCCGGGACAGGCCGCCAAGAGACCCAGTACTTC

D: NA
length: 14
size: NA
J: TRBJ2-3
V: TRBV27
CDR3: CASKLGRYTDTQYF
DNA: TGTGCCAGCAAACTGGGGCGTTACACAGATACGCAGTATTTT

D: NA
length: 13
size: NA
J: TRBJ2-5
V: TRBV3-1/TRBV3-2
CDR3: CASSRGRSETQYF
DNA: TGTGCCAGCAGCCGGGGGCGGTCAGAGACCCAGTACTTC

D: TRBD2
length: 14
size: NA
J: TRBJ2-7
V: TRBV7-9
CDR3: CASRTSGSSYEQYF
DNA: TGTGCCAGCAGGACTAGCGGGAGTTCCTACGAGCAGTACTTC

D: NA
length: 16
size: NA
J: TRBJ2-1
V: TRBV5-1
CDR3: CASSLDSAGSYNEQFF
DNA: TGCGCCAGCAGCTTGGATTCAGCGGGCTCCTACAATGAGCAGTTCTTC

D: TRBD1
length: 15
size: NA
J: TRBJ1-2
V: TRBV3-1/TRBV3-2
CDR3: CASSHSEGQTRGYTF
DNA: TGTGCCAGCAGCCACTCCGAGGGACAGACGAGAGGCTACACCTTC

D: NA
length: 13
size: NA
J: TRBJ2-7
V: TRBV24-1
CDR3: CATSDLSGDEQYF
DNA: TGTGCCACCAGTGATTTATCCGGGGACGAGCAGTACTTC

D: TRBD1
length: 13
size: NA
J: TRBJ2-3
V: TRBV30
CDR3: CAWSRGRTDTQYF
DNA: TGTGCCTGGAGCAGGGGGCGCACAGATACGCAGTATTTT

D: TRBD2
length: 15
size: NA
J: TRBJ2-1
V: TRBV6-5
CDR3: CASSRLAGGGNEQFF
DNA: TGTGCCAGCAGTCGACTAGCGGGAGGTGGAAATGAGCAGTTCTTC

D: NA
length: 13
size: NA
J: TRBJ1-1
V: TRBV9
CDR3: CASSVYLNTEAFF
DNA: TGTGCCAGCAGCGTTTACTTGAACACTGAAGCTTTCTTT

D: TRBD2
length: 16
size: NA
J: TRBJ2-3
V: TRBV7-2
CDR3: CASSSTSGRAKDTQYF
DNA: TGTGCCAGCAGCTCTACAAGCGGGAGGGCGAAAGATACGCAGTATTTT

D: NA
length: 13
size: NA
J: TRBJ1-2
V: TRBV18
CDR3: CASSDTGYDGYTF
DNA: TGTGCCAGTTCAGATACAGGGTACGATGGCTACACCTTC

D: NA
length: 15
size: NA
J: TRBJ2-5
V: TRBV3-1/TRBV3-2
CDR3: CASSQDGGGGETQYF
DNA: TGTGCCAGCAGCCAAGACGGCGGTGGCGGGGAGACCCAGTACTTC

D: NA
length: 14
size: NA
J: TRBJ1-1
V: TRBV19
CDR3: CASKKRESGTEAFF
DNA: TGTGCCAGTAAGAAACGGGAGTCAGGCACTGAAGCTTTCTTT

D: TRBD2
length: 13
size: NA
J: TRBJ2-3
V: TRBV7-3
CDR3: CASSWTSTDTQYF
DNA: TGTGCCAGCAGCTGGACTAGTACAGATACGCAGTATTTT

D: NA
length: 15
size: once
J: TRBJ1-1
V: TRBV20-1
CDR3: CSASDPGRGWTEAFF
DNA: TGCAGTGCTAGTGACCCAGGCAGGGGTTGGACTGAAGCTTTCTTT

D: TRBD1
length: 15
size: NA
J: TRBJ2-3
V: TRBV14
CDR3: CASSQADRGLDTQYF
DNA: TGTGCCAGCAGCCAAGCCGACAGGGGGCTGGATACGCAGTATTTT

D: NA
length: 12
size: once
J: TRBJ1-3
V: TRBV5-5
CDR3: CASSYSADTIYF
DNA: TGTGCCAGCAGTTATAGCGCGGACACCATATATTTT

D: NA
length: 13
size: NA
J: TRBJ1-2
V: TRBV2
CDR3: CASSGGTSYGYTF
DNA: TGTGCCAGCAGTGGGGGGACAAGCTATGGCTACACCTTC

D: TRBD2
length: 12
size: NA
J: TRBJ2-1
V: TRBV19
CDR3: CASSIREGLSFF
DNA: TGTGCCAGTAGTATTAGGGAGGGACTTAGCTTCTTC